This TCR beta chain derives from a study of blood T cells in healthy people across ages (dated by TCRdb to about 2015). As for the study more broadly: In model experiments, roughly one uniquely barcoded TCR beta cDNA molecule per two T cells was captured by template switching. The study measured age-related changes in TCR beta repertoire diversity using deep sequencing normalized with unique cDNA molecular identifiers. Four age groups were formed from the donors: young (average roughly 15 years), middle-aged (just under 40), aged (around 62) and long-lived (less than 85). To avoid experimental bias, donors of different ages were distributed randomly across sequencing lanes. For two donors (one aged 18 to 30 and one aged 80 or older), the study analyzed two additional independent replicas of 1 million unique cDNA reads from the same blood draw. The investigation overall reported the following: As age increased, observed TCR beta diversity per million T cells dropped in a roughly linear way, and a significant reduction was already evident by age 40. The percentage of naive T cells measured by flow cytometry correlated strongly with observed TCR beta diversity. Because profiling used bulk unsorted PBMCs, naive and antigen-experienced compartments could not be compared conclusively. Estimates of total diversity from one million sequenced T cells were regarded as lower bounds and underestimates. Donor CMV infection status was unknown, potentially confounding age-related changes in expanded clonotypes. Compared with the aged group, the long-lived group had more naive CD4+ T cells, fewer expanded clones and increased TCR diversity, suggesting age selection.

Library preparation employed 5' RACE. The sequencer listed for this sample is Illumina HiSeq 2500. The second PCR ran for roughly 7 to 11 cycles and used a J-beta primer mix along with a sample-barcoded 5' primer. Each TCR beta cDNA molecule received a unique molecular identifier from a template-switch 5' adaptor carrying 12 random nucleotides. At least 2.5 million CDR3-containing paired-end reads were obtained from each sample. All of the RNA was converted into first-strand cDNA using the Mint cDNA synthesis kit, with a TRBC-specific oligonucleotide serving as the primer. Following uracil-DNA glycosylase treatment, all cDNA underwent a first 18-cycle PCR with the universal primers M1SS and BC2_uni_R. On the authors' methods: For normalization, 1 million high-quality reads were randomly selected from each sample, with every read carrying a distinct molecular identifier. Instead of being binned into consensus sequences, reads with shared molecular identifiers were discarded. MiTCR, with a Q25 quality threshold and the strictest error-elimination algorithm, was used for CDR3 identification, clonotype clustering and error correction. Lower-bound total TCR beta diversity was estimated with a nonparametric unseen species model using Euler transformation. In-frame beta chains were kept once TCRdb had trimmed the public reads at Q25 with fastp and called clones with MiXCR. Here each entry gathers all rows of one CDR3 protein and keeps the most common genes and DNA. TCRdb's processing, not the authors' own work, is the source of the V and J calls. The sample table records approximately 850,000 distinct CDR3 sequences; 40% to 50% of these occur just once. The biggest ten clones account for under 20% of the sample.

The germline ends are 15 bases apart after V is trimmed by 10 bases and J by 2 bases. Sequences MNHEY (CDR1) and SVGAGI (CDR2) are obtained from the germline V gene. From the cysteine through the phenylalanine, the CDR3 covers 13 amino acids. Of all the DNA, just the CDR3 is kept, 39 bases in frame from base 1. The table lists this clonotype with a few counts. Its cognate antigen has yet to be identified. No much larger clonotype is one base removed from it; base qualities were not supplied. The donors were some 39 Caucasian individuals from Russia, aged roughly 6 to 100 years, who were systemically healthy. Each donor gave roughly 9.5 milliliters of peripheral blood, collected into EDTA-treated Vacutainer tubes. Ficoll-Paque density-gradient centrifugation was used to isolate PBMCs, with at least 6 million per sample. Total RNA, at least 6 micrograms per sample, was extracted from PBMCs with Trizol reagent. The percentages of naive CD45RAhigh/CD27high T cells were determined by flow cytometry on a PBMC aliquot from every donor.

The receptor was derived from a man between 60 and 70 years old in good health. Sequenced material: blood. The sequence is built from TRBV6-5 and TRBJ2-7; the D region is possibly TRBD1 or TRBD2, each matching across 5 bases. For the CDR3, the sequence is CATTGTEAYEQYF. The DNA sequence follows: TGTGCCACCACCGGGACGGAAGCCTACGAGCAGTACTTC.